This T cell receptor (beta chain) was recovered during a study of CD8 T cells in Susac syndrome. Findings of the study overall: The authors acknowledged that their TCR sequencing and HLA analysis involved a relatively small number of individuals.

TCR beta was sequenced from blood CD8+ and CD4+ T cells. FACS was used to enrich TEMRA cells, whereas the CD8+ and CD4+ T cells were obtained by negative isolation. The CDR3 spans 15 residues. Trimming removed 2 bases at V and 1 base at J, with 12 bases between. An amount of RNA that ranged from about 0.45 to 1 ug was reverse transcribed with random hexamers. In TCRdb, the immunoSEQ multiplex PCR reads were re-called with MiXCR into one record per CDR3 protein. The sample lists about 210,000 distinct CDR3 sequences, about 95% occurring once. As to this clonotype: Its antigen is unidentified.

Material for sequencing was CD4+ T cells from PBMCs. The chain carries TRBV12-3 or TRBV12-4 and TRBJ2-7; D may match TRBD1 or TRBD2 (5 bases each). This clonotype originated in a human donor in good health. This CDR3 reads CASSLQGPTSYEQYF. The CDR3 DNA reads TGTGCCAGCAGTTTACAGGGACCGACTTCCTACGAGCAGTACTTC.